Listed here are 32 T cell receptor beta chains from one sample, sequenced in a study of blood T cell repertoires in COVID-19. Produced via immunoSEQ multiplex PCR; TCRdb's table is partial and in-frame only. The sample holds 490,000 or so clones, less than 90% seen once. Sequencing was done on a sample of PBMCs or T cells enriched from blood (not recorded which). The origin of the receptors is a woman aged 55-70 years who had recovered from COVID-19.

The chain combines TRBV12-3 or TRBV12-4 with TRBJ1-2; no reliable D call. The ends were cut back, 6 bases at V and 1 base at J, with 9 bases in the middle. The CDR3 totals 13 residues. CDR3 nucleotide sequence: TGTGCCAGCAGCCAGCAGGTTAACTATGGCTACACCTTC. It is translated as CASSQQVNYGYTF.

The V gene is TRBV10-3, the J gene TRBJ1-3; no firm D call. The length of the CDR3 is 16 residues. CDR1 is ENHRY, CDR2 SYGVKD, per germline. Between the trimmed V and J ends, which lost 3 bases and 4 bases, there was a span of 16 bases. The CDR3 here is CAISDADSFLGNTIYF. As DNA, the CDR3 is TGTGCCATCAGTGATGCCGACTCCTTCTTGGGAAACACCATATATTTT.

This chain links TRBV9 with TRBJ1-2; D is unclear. Between the trimmed V and J ends, which lost 3 bases and 8 bases, there was a span of 14 bases. CDR1 and CDR2 (germline): SGDLS, YYNGEE. The CDR3 contains 13 residues. DNA for the CDR3: TGTGCCAGCAGCGCACCTTTGACTGGGGGCTACACCTTC. It yields the protein CASSAPLTGGYTF.

As for this clone: Different DNA sequences within this sample yield the same CDR3. This chain links TRBV11-2 with TRBJ2-7; D possibly corresponds to TRBD1 (6 bases). The CDR3 loop spans 14 amino acids. V was cut by 0 bases and J by 1 base, with 7 bases left in between. Germline V gives CDR1 SGHAT, CDR2 FQNNGV. This CDR3 is CASSLDRGSYEQYV. The DNA of the CDR3 is TGTGCCAGCAGCTTAGACAGGGGATCCTACGAGCAGTACGTC.

Comment on this clone: At the DNA level, this CDR3 is encoded by other sequences in the same sample as well. The genes are TRBV18 and TRBJ1-5, with a tentative D call TRBD1 (6 bases). The CDR3 runs to 14 residues. CDR1 KGHSH and CDR2 LQKENI come from the germline V gene. V was clipped by 3 bases and J by 4 bases, with 10 bases between them. CDR3 sequence: CASSPRDNNQPQHF. CDR3 DNA sequence: TGTGCCAGCTCACCCCGGGACAATAATCAGCCCCAGCATTTT.

V is TRBV10-1 and J is TRBJ2-3; 11 nucleotides agree with TRBD2. This CDR3 spans 19 amino acids. CDR1 and CDR2 (germline): WNHNN, SYGVQD (reference sequence). Unmatched junction bases numbered 11, after V lost 3 bases and J lost 0 bases. DNA for the CDR3: TGCGCCAGCAGTGACCCAGCAGGACTAGCGGGCAGTAGCACAGATACGCAGTATTTT. It is translated as CASSDPAGLAGSSTDTQYF.

The chain combines TRBV2 with TRBJ2-1; 8 bases line up with TRBD2. The CDR3 is 15 residues long. With 4 bases clipped from V and 7 bases from J, the junction kept 9 bases outside the gene matches. CDR1 is SNHLY and CDR2 is FYNNEI in the germline V gene. The CDR3 DNA reads TGTGCCAGCAGTGCGGGGAGACTAGCGACTAATGAGCAGTTCTTC. Translating gives CASSAGRLATNEQFF. Together with reference TRBV2 and TRBJ2-1, the CDR3 gives the full variable domain: EPEVTQTPSHQVTQMGQEVILRCVPISNHLYFYWYRQILGQKVEFLVSFYNNEISEKSEIFDDQFSVERPDGSNFTLKIRSTKLEDSAMYFCASSAGRLATNEQFFGPGTRLTVL.

This clone came up once. The V gene is TRBV11-3, the J gene TRBJ2-7; D is uncertain. CDR3 length: 15 residues. CDR1 and CDR2 (germline): SGHNT, YENEEA. V shed 0 bases and J shed 0 bases, with 9 bases lying between them. The CDR3 sequence: CASSLDSAVSYEQYF. CDR3 sequence (DNA): TGTGCCAGCAGCTTAGACAGCGCCGTCTCCTACGAGCAGTACTTC.

For the CDR3, the DNA is TGTGCCAGCAGTTACAGGAGCATGAACACTGAAGCTTTCTTT. Protein product: CASSYRSMNTEAFF. The rearrangement joins TRBV2 to TRBJ1-1, with D possibly matching TRBD1 (5 bases). V dropped 5 bases and J dropped 0 bases, with 10 bases sitting between them. The CDR3 consists of 14 residues. Germline V gene data show CDR1 as SNHLY and CDR2 as FYNNEI.

The rearrangement uses TRBV12-1 and TRBJ2-5; TRBD2 is the table's D call and was not checked against the DNA. TRBV12-1 is a documented pseudogene. The CDR3 is 11 amino acids. CDR3 sequence: CASRLQETQYF. CDR3 coding DNA: TGTGCCAGCCGGTTACAAGAGACCCAGTACTTC.

This chain joins TRBV24-1 and TRBJ2-1; the match to TRBD2 covers 9 bases. The CDR3 loop spans 14 amino acids. Germline values: CDR1 KGHDR, CDR2 SFDVKD. With 4 bases clipped from V and 8 bases from J, the junction kept 5 bases outside the gene matches. CDR3 DNA: TGTGCCACCAGTGAGCGGGGGGGCCTAGATGAGCAGTTCTTC. Translation: CATSERGGLDEQFF.

This clone is a singleton in its sample. V is TRBV19 and J is TRBJ1-1; D possibly corresponds to TRBD1 (6 bases). The CDR3 contains 14 residues. The germline V gene has CDR1 LNHDA and CDR2 SQIVND (reference sequence). The V gene lost 6 bases and the J gene lost 0 bases, with 11 bases spanning the gap. The CDR3 DNA follows: TGTGCCAGTAGGAAAGACAGGCTGAACACTGAAGCTTTCTTT. It encodes CASRKDRLNTEAFF. Variable domain in full (rest from reference TRBV19 and TRBJ1-1): DGGITQSPKYLFRKEGQNVTLSCEQNLNHDAMYWYRQDPGQGLRLIYYSQIVNDFQKGDIAEGYSVSREKKESFPLTVTSAQKNPTAFYLCASRKDRLNTEAFFGQGTRLTVV.

The chain couples TRBV12-3 or TRBV12-4 to TRBJ1-1, with D uncertain. The CDR3 contains 13 residues. Deletions cut 2 bases from V and 1 base from J, with 5 bases between. The CDR3 DNA reads TGTGCCAGCAGTTTACTTTGGAACACTGAAGCTTTCTTT. This encodes CASSLLWNTEAFF.

The chain combines TRBV19 with TRBJ1-2; TRBD1 matches 9 bases. Trimming cost V 7 bases and J 4 bases; bases outside gene matches: 1. The CDR3 spans 12 residues. The germline gives CDR1 LNHDA, CDR2 SQIVND (reference sequence). The CDR3 spells CASTGQGYGYTF. The CDR3 DNA sequence: TGTGCCAGTACGGGACAGGGCTATGGCTACACCTTC. The whole variable domain, remainder taken from reference TRBV19 and TRBJ1-2, is DGGITQSPKYLFRKEGQNVTLSCEQNLNHDAMYWYRQDPGQGLRLIYYSQIVNDFQKGDIAEGYSVSREKKESFPLTVTSAQKNPTAFYLCASTGQGYGYTFGSGTRLTVV.

The sample holds a few counts of this clone. The J gene is TRBJ2-2, the V gene TRBV7-2; 12 bases map to TRBD2. CDR1 SGHTA and CDR2 FQGNSA come from the germline V gene. Trimming removed 2 bases from V and 8 bases from J; junction bases left unmatched: 6. The CDR3 spans 16 residues. CDR3 sequence reads: CASSLSLAGGPGELFF. CDR3 DNA sequence: TGTGCCAGCAGCTTATCTCTAGCGGGGGGGCCGGGGGAGCTGTTTTTT.

This chain uses TRBV6-1 with TRBJ2-5; 8 positions match TRBD2. Germline trimming cut 2 bases from V and 5 bases from J; bases unmatched to any gene: 7. Germline-derived CDR1 and CDR2 are MNHNS and SASEGT. The CDR3 is 15 amino acids. CDR3 DNA: TGTGCCAGCAGTGAACGACCCTCTAGCGGGGAGACCCAGTACTTC. Residues: CASSERPSSGETQYF.

V usage is TRBV19 and J usage is TRBJ2-5; 7 bases match TRBD1. V dropped 7 bases and J dropped 2; count of bases not matched to a gene: 16. CDR1 and CDR2 from the germline V gene are LNHDA and SQIVND (reference sequence). This CDR3 is 17 amino acids long. CDR3 protein: CASTLLGDSQLQETQYF. The CDR3 DNA follows: TGTGCCAGTACTCTTCTGGGGGACAGTCAACTTCAAGAGACCCAGTACTTC.

The chain employs TRBV7-9 and TRBJ1-1; tentative D call: TRBD1 (5 bases). CDR3 length: 15 amino acids. Trimming pared 1 base from V and 1 base from J, leaving 10 bases between. CDR1 is SEHNR, CDR2 FQNEAQ, per germline (reference sequence). CDR3 sequence (DNA): TGTGCCAGCAGCTTAGTGTCAGGACAGAACACTGAAGCTTTCTTT. Amino acids: CASSLVSGQNTEAFF. Full variable domain (remainder filled in from reference TRBV7-9 and TRBJ1-1): DTGVSQNPRHKITKRGQNVTFRCDPISEHNRLYWYRQTLGQGPEFLTYFQNEAQLEKSRLLSDRFSAERPKGSFSTLEIQRTEQGDSAMYLCASSLVSGQNTEAFFGQGTRLTVV.

CDR3 loop: CAWSPRRTGGITGELFF. CDR3 coding DNA: TGTGCCTGGAGTCCCCGTAGGACAGGGGGCATCACCGGGGAGCTGTTTTTT. The chain uses TRBV30 and TRBJ2-2, with 11 bases matching TRBD1. CDR1 is GTSNPN, CDR2 SVGIG, per germline (reference sequence). V lost 2 bases, J lost 4 bases, and 9 bases stayed unmatched. The CDR3 length is 17 residues.

V usage is TRBV18 and J usage is TRBJ1-1; perhaps TRBD1 as D (5 bases). Germline V gives CDR1 KGHSH, CDR2 LQKENI. This CDR3 contains 14 residues. V was pared by 2 bases and J by 4 bases, with 11 bases between. CDR3 region: CASSPWGGSTEAFF. CDR3 bases: TGTGCCAGCTCACCATGGGGCGGGAGCACTGAAGCTTTCTTT.

The J gene is TRBJ2-3, the V gene TRBV11-2; possibly TRBD2 for D (5 bases). The CDR3 is made up of 15 amino acids. Germline assignment: CDR1 SGHAT and CDR2 FQNNGV. Between the trimmed V and J ends, which lost 0 bases and 3 bases, there was a span of 10 bases. The CDR3 reads CASSLDGSTTDTQYF. In nucleotides, the CDR3 is TGTGCCAGCAGCTTAGATGGGAGTACGACAGATACGCAGTATTTT.

The chain has TRBV7-6 and TRBJ2-1; TRBD1 matches 10 bases. The length of the CDR3 is 16 residues. Germline CDR1 SGHVS, CDR2 FNYEAQ. Trimming cost V 5 bases and J 10 bases; bases outside gene matches: 14. CDR3 region: CASSLTGTGAIQEQFF. The CDR3 region has the DNA TGTGCCAGCAGCCTCACCGGGACAGGGGCAATTCAAGAGCAGTTCTTC.

This chain connects TRBV2 to TRBJ1-4, with 7 bases fitting TRBD1. The CDR3 has 15 residues. Germline V gene lookup returns CDR1 SNHLY and CDR2 FYNNEI. With V trimmed by 5 bases and J by 4 bases, 7 bases remained unmatched. The CDR3, as DNA: TGTGCCAGCAGTCAACCGGGACAGCGTAATGAAAAACTGTTTTTT. Translation gives CASSQPGQRNEKLFF.

The gene calls are TRBV29-1 and TRBJ1-5, with 7 bases matching TRBD1. Losses at the gene ends were 3 bases for V and 7 bases for J; bases not matched to a gene: 9. The CDR3 has 14 amino acids. Germline V gene lookup returns CDR1 SQVTM and CDR2 ANQGSEA. The CDR3 protein is CSVEIGGKGQPQHF. The CDR3 bases are TGCAGCGTTGAGATAGGGGGCAAAGGGCAGCCCCAGCATTTT.

The rearrangement links TRBV6-5 to TRBJ1-1; the match to TRBD1 covers 9 bases. Trimming at V came to 4 bases and at J to 7 bases, leaving 7 bases not matched to a gene. The germline V gene has CDR1 MNHEY and CDR2 SVGAGI. The CDR3 consists of 14 residues. The DNA for the CDR3 is TGTGCCAGCAGTTTGGGACAGGGCCTCTATGAAGCTTTCTTT. This translates into CASSLGQGLYEAFF.

V and J are TRBV2 and TRBJ1-4; no reliable D call. The CDR3 loop spans 17 amino acids. With 3 bases removed from V and 0 bases from J, the gap between germline ends came to 14 bases. CDR1 is SNHLY and CDR2 is FYNNEI in the germline V gene. The CDR3: CASSEERVGATNEKLFF. For the CDR3, the DNA is TGTGCCAGCAGTGAGGAACGGGTCGGTGCAACTAATGAAAAACTGTTTTTT.

The chain combines TRBV29-1 with TRBJ2-7; no firm D call. CDR3 length: 12 amino acids. Germline V gene sequence: CDR1 SQVTM, CDR2 ANQGSEA. Trimming took 7 bases from V and 0 from J, leaving 10 bases between them. This CDR3 is CSALTSSYEQYF. In nucleotides, the CDR3 is TGCAGCGCCCTGACATCCTCCTACGAGCAGTACTTC.

The table lists this clone with a count of one. Here the CDR3 reads CASRKPGQGLTGELFF. The CDR3 DNA follows: TGTGCCAGCAGAAAGCCGGGACAGGGGTTAACCGGGGAGCTGTTTTTT. The rearrangement joins TRBV27 to TRBJ2-2, with TRBD1 matching 10 bases. V lost 6 bases, J lost 5 bases, and 9 bases stayed unmatched. The germline CDR1 and CDR2 sequences are MNHEY and SMNVEV (reference sequence). The CDR3 is 16 residues long.

The V gene is TRBV19, the J gene TRBJ2-1, with TRBD2 identical over 7 bases. J was trimmed by 0 bases and V by 10 bases; bases with no gene match: 6. CDR3 length equals 14 residues. Germline V gene data show CDR1 as LNHDA and CDR2 as SQIVND (reference sequence). The CDR3 nucleotides are TGTGCCACCTCCGGCGGGAGCTCCTACAATGAGCAGTTCTTC. Protein product: CATSGGSSYNEQFF. The full variable domain, with the rest looked up from reference TRBV19 and TRBJ2-1, is DGGITQSPKYLFRKEGQNVTLSCEQNLNHDAMYWYRQDPGQGLRLIYYSQIVNDFQKGDIAEGYSVSREKKESFPLTVTSAQKNPTAFYLCATSGGSSYNEQFFGPGTRLTVL.

The chain joins TRBV28 to TRBJ2-7; tentative D call: TRBD2 (5 bases). Germline V gene sequence: CDR1 MDHEN, CDR2 SYDVKM. This CDR3 region has 15 residues. Trimming removed 7 bases from V and 0 bases from J, with 16 bases in between. CDR3 loop: CASTVGLGISYEQYF. CDR3 DNA sequence: TGTGCCAGCACGGTCGGACTGGGAATCTCCTACGAGCAGTACTTC.

The chain combines TRBV27 with TRBJ1-2, with unresolved D. V gave up 8 bases and J gave up 4 bases, with 8 bases separating them. In germline, CDR1 is MNHEY, CDR2 SMNVEV (reference sequence). The CDR3 extends over 11 amino acids. The CDR3 loop is CASQGGYGYTF. CDR3 bases: TGTGCCAGCCAAGGAGGCTATGGCTACACCTTC.

Only one count was recorded for this clone. The CDR3 sequence is CASRGQGGGYTF. The DNA of the CDR3 is TGTGCCAGCAGGGGACAGGGAGGGGGCTACACCTTC. The chain recombines TRBV6-6 with TRBJ1-2; 9 bases align to TRBD1. V shed 6 bases, J shed 8 bases, and the junction held 4 bases outside the gene matches. CDR3 length: 12 amino acids. CDR1 is MNHNY and CDR2 is SVGAGI in the germline V gene (reference sequence).